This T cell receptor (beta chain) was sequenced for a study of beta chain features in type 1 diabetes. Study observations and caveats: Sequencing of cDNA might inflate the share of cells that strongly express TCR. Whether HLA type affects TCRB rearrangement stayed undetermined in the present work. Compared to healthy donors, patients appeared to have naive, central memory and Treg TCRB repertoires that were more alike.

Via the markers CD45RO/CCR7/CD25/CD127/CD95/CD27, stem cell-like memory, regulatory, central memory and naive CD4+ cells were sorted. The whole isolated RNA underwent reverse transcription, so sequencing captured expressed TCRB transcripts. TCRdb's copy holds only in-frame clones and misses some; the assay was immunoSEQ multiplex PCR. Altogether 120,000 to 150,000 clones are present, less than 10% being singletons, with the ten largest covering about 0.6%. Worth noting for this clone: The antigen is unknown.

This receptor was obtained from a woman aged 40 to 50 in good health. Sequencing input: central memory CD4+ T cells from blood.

The CDR3 coding sequence is TGTGCCAGCTCACCACCGGCTAGCGGGGGGCCGGATAATGAGCAGTTCTTC. It encodes CASSPPASGGPDNEQFF. The rearrangement joins TRBV18 to TRBJ2-1, with 11 bases that match TRBD2. The V and J ends lost 0 bases and 7 bases, in that order; junction bases with no gene match: 8. CDR3 length: 17 amino acids. CDR1 and CDR2 from the germline V gene are KGHSH and LQKENI.